A single sample is the source of the 13 T cell receptor beta chains below, sequenced in a study of human T cells and chemical hapten exposure. TCRdb re-derived calls from the RACE reads in MiXCR, one entry per CDR3 protein. Of under 200,000 distinct CDR3 sequences in the sample, under 35% were seen once. Time point noted: pre-sensitization, week 0. Treatment denoted: therapeutic diphenylcyclopropenone sensitization with weekly scalp DPC. The source material was whole blood, sampled in connection with sensitization to the hapten diphenylcyclopropenone (DPC). These receptors all stem from a woman aged 25 to 39 with alopecia areata. Some clones in this sample may be carry-over from other donors' samples.

This clonotype appeared a few times. This rearrangement joins TRBV6-2 or TRBV6-3 to TRBJ2-2, with D unclear. V lost 5 bases to trimming and J lost 1 base, with 2 bases between them. CDR3 size: 12 residues. CDR1 and CDR2 from the germline V gene are MNHEY and SVGEGT. For the CDR3, the DNA is TGTGCCAGCAGTCAGAACACCGGGGAGCTGTTTTTT. Its protein is CASSQNTGELFF.

The chain uses TRBV6-5 and TRBJ2-7; 7 bases are a match to TRBD2. Trimming at V came to 0 bases and at J to 0 bases, leaving 5 bases not matched to a gene. The CDR3 is made up of 16 amino acids. Looked up from germline, CDR1 is MNHEY and CDR2 is SVGAGI. DNA of the CDR3: TGTGCCAGCAGTTACTCCCGGGGAGGGTTCTCCTACGAGCAGTACTTC. Its translation: CASSYSRGGFSYEQYF.

The genes are TRBV29-1 and TRBJ1-2, with 8 bases identical to TRBD1. CDR1 and CDR2 (germline): SQVTM, ANQGSEA. With 8 bases clipped from V and 6 bases from J, the junction kept 5 bases outside the gene matches. The CDR3 spans 11 residues. The CDR3 DNA follows: TGCAGCACCCGGACAGGGAATGGCTACACCTTC. It translates to CSTRTGNGYTF.

The chain combines TRBV28 with TRBJ2-3, with TRBD2 identical over 14 bases. The germline gives CDR1 MDHEN, CDR2 SYDVKM. V lost 5 bases and J lost 9; bases outside the gene matches: 10. The length of the CDR3 is 16 residues. The CDR3 DNA reads as TGTGCCAGCAGTCAAAAGGGACTAGCGGGAGTGGGGACGCAGTATTTT. It encodes CASSQKGLAGVGTQYF.

This clonotype was counted between two and nine times. The chain recombines TRBV27 with TRBJ2-7, with D tentatively TRBD1 or TRBD2 (5 bases each). Between the trimmed V and J ends, which lost 0 bases and 5 bases, there was a span of 14 bases. The CDR3 sequence is 15 residues long. CDR1 MNHEY and CDR2 SMNVEV come from the germline V gene (reference sequence). The CDR3 sequence is CASSLSRGRLNEQYF. As DNA, the CDR3 is TGTGCCAGCAGTTTATCGAGGGGCCGCTTAAACGAGCAGTACTTC.

This chain joins TRBV6-2 or TRBV6-3 and TRBJ2-7, with 13 nucleotides matching TRBD2. The CDR3 is 15 residues long. Germline V gene sequence: CDR1 MNHEY, CDR2 SVGEGT. The junction had 8 bases not matched to a gene; V was cut back by 7 bases and J by 5 bases. The CDR3 sequence is CASKGTSGIFHEQYF. In nucleotides, the CDR3 is TGTGCCAGCAAGGGGACTAGCGGGATCTTCCACGAGCAGTACTTC.

In DNA, the CDR3 is TGCAGTGCTAGAGAGTGGGACCGCCAAGAGACCCAGTACTTC. Protein: CSAREWDRQETQYF. The chain recombines TRBV20-1 with TRBJ2-5; tentatively, D is TRBD1 or TRBD2 (5 bases each). Trimming removed 0 bases from V and 1 base from J, with 9 bases in between. Germline-derived CDR1 and CDR2 are DFQATT and SNEGSKA (reference sequence). The CDR3 spans 14 residues.

CDR3: CASSPNTGGLTEAFF. The CDR3 DNA reads as TGTGCCAGCAGCCCCAATACAGGGGGCCTCACTGAAGCTTTCTTT. The genes are TRBV7-2 and TRBJ1-1; 9 nucleotides agree with TRBD1. The CDR3 totals 15 residues. The ends lost 5 bases at V and 4 bases at J; junction bases unmatched: 8. Germline CDR1 and CDR2: SGHTA and FQGNSA.

The rearrangement joins TRBV28 to TRBJ2-7, with 8 bases lining up with TRBD1. The germline gives CDR1 MDHEN, CDR2 SYDVKM. With V trimmed by 6 bases and J by 5 bases, 6 bases remained unmatched. The CDR3 extends over 13 amino acids. CDR3: CASSRTGRNEQYF. CDR3 coding DNA: TGTGCCAGCAGCAGGACAGGGAGGAACGAGCAGTACTTC.

V usage is TRBV29-1 and J usage is TRBJ1-2; no reliable D call. Germline V CDR1 and CDR2: SQVTM, ANQGSEA. Trimming took 6 bases from V and 4 from J, leaving 18 bases between them. There are 14 residues in the CDR3. CDR3 nucleotide sequence: TGCAGCGTGGGGAGCAGGCAGACCCGCTATGGCTACACCTTC. It is translated as CSVGSRQTRYGYTF. The full variable domain, its missing parts supplied by reference TRBV29-1 and TRBJ1-2, is SAVISQKPSRDICQRGTSLTIQCQVDSQVTMMFWYRQQPGQSLTLIATANQGSEATYESGFVIDKFPISRPNLTFSTLTVSNMSPEDSSIYLCSVGSRQTRYGYTFGSGTRLTVV.

J is TRBJ2-1 and V is TRBV7-9; D possibly uses TRBD1 or TRBD2 (5 bases each). The CDR3 consists of 17 residues. The germline V and J ends were trimmed by 7 bases and 2 bases, with 21 bases remaining between them. CDR1 is SEHNR and CDR2 is FQNEAQ in the germline V gene (reference sequence). This CDR3 reads CASTPGATLQPYNEQFF. The DNA for the CDR3 is TGTGCCAGCACCCCCGGGGCCACCCTACAACCCTACAATGAGCAGTTCTTC.

This clonotype was counted a few times. The V gene is TRBV3-1, the J gene TRBJ2-5; possible D gene TRBD1, 5 bases. The CDR3 loop spans 13 amino acids. In germline, CDR1 is LGHDT, CDR2 YNNKEL (reference sequence). Deletions cut 4 bases from V and 4 bases from J, with 10 bases between. The CDR3 reads CASSLFQGETQYF. The CDR3 bases are TGTGCCAGCAGCCTATTCCAGGGAGAGACCCAGTACTTC.

This clonotype was seen a handful of times. The J gene is TRBJ2-2, the V gene TRBV4-3; weak D call: TRBD1 (6 bases). The CDR3 runs 16 residues. Trimming removed 0 bases from V and 7 bases from J, with 15 bases in between. Germline V gene sequence: CDR1 LGHNA, CDR2 YSLEER. CDR3 sequence (DNA): TGCGCCAGCAGCCAAGATTGGCAGGGGTTAATCGGGGAGCTGTTTTTT. Encoded protein: CASSQDWQGLIGELFF.